This T cell receptor (beta chain) was retrieved from a study of early T cells in non-severe SARS-CoV-2 infection. The overall study: The authors sequenced bulk RNA from unsorted whole blood, leaving chains unpaired. Broader study findings: VDJdb matching favored anti-spike CD8 responses, missing private and CD4 specificities.

Each cDNA molecule carried a unique molecular identifier. TCRdb re-called the 5' RACE reads through MiXCR, storing one row per CDR3 protein. The table records about 55,000 distinct CDR3 sequences, around 13% of them present only once. In this sample, this clonotype turned up a few times. What it binds is not known. Sequences were obtained from whole blood. The receptor was derived from an adult who was a healthcare worker with PCR-confirmed SARS-CoV-2 infection or an uninfected control (not recorded which).

The DNA for the CDR3 is TGCAGTGCTGGGGACAACTATGGCTACACCTTC. Protein sequence: CSAGDNYGYTF. The genes are TRBV20-1 and TRBJ1-2; D is perhaps TRBD1 (5 bases). Trimming stripped 5 bases from V and 2 bases from J, with 6 bases between. This CDR3 has 11 amino acids. Germline V gives CDR1 DFQATT, CDR2 SNEGSKA (reference sequence).